The 10 T cell receptor beta chains listed next were all sequenced from one sample in a study of cytomegalovirus exposure and HLA in healthy donors. Amplification used 60 Vbeta primers and 13 Jbeta primers. Repertoires were generated with immunoSEQ multiplex PCR, while TCRdb's copy carries only in-frame clones and drops some. This sample has 140,000 to 150,000 clones, with roughly 79% found just once. Sequencing input: PBMCs. The origin of the receptors is a woman in her 30s in good health and CMV-seronegative.

This rearrangement joins TRBV10-2 to TRBJ1-1; D not resolved. The V gene's germline CDR1 is WSHSY and CDR2 SAAADI. The V end lost 5 bases, the J end lost 8 bases, and 12 bases lay between the germline ends. This CDR3 region has 12 residues. The CDR3 here is CASSSRTVEAFF. The CDR3 region has the DNA TGCGCCAGCAGTTCTCGGACTGTAGAAGCTTTCTTT.

The V call is TRBV5-1, the J call TRBJ1-5, with TRBD1 identical over 9 bases. V shed 5 bases and J 1 base; nucleotides not matched to a gene: 4. Germline V lookup: CDR1 SGHRS, CDR2 YFSETQ. This CDR3 region has 15 residues. This chain's CDR3 is CASRQGAGSNQPQHF. CDR3 coding DNA: TGCGCCAGCAGACAGGGGGCTGGGAGCAATCAGCCCCAGCATTTT.

This clone was counted only a few times. The chain combines TRBV27 with TRBJ1-1; unclear D gene. Germline lookup yields CDR1 MNHEY and CDR2 SMNVEV (reference sequence). The CDR3 extends over 13 amino acids. Trimming pared 3 bases from V and 1 base from J, leaving 6 bases between. CDR3 in DNA: TGTGCCAGCAGTTTGCCCGGGAACACTGAAGCTTTCTTT. Encoded protein: CASSLPGNTEAFF.

This chain joins TRBV5-4 and TRBJ1-4, with 12 bases fitting TRBD1. With V trimmed by 4 bases and J by 2 bases, 3 bases remained unmatched. Germline-derived CDR1 and CDR2 are SGHNT and YYREEE (reference sequence). The CDR3 spans 16 residues. The CDR3 nucleotides read TGTGCCAGCAGCGGGGGACAGGGGGCGACTAATGAAAAACTGTTTTTT. Amino acids: CASSGGQGATNEKLFF.

This clone appeared once. The chain links TRBV9 to TRBJ1-1; TRBD1 matches 7 bases. The junction had 6 bases not matched to a gene; V was cut back by 4 bases and J by 0 bases. The CDR3 loop spans 15 amino acids. Germline V gives CDR1 SGDLS, CDR2 YYNGEE. CDR3 nucleotides: TGTGCCAGCAGCCGATTACAGGGGATGAACACTGAAGCTTTCTTT. Translated: CASSRLQGMNTEAFF.

V usage is TRBV5-1 and J usage is TRBJ2-1; 9 bases agree with TRBD1. The CDR3 is made up of 15 amino acids. Per the germline V gene, CDR1 is SGHRS and CDR2 is YFSETQ. J was trimmed by 8 bases and V by 4 bases; bases with no gene match: 10. CDR3 bases: TGCGCCAGCAGCCGAAGGACAGGGGAAATAGATGAGCAGTTCTTC. Encoded protein: CASSRRTGEIDEQFF. Looking up the rest from reference TRBV5-1 and TRBJ2-1 gives the full variable domain: KAGVTQTPRYLIKTRGQQVTLSCSPISGHRSVSWYQQTPGQGLQFLFEYFSETQRNKGNFPGRFSGRQFSNSRSEMNVSTLELGDSALYLCASSRRTGEIDEQFFGPGTRLTVL.

The genes are TRBV5-1 and TRBJ2-1; TRBD1 aligns across 7 bases. Trimming at V came to 4 bases and at J to 7 bases, leaving 8 bases not matched to a gene. Germline V lookup: CDR1 SGHRS, CDR2 YFSETQ. This CDR3 is 14 amino acids long. The CDR3 sequence: CASSRQGEGNEQFF. The CDR3 DNA reads TGCGCCAGCAGCCGACAGGGAGAAGGGAATGAGCAGTTCTTC.

J is TRBJ2-7 and V is TRBV7-6; 9 bases are shared with TRBD1. Germline CDR1 reads SGHVS; CDR2 reads FNYEAQ. Germline trimming cut 5 bases from V and 2 bases from J; bases unmatched to any gene: 7. The CDR3 runs 15 residues. CDR3 sequence (DNA): TGTGCCAGCAGCCCCAACAGGGGGCCCACCTACGAGCAGTACTTC. It specifies CASSPNRGPTYEQYF.

The chain combines TRBV5-6 with TRBJ2-1; the D gene is possibly TRBD2 (6 bases). Trimming pared 0 bases from V and 3 bases from J, leaving 13 bases between. The V gene's germline CDR1 is SGHDT and CDR2 YYEEEE. The CDR3 is 16 amino acids. CDR3 in DNA: TGTGCCAGCAGCTTGGGCGCGGGACTGGACTACAATGAGCAGTTCTTC. Amino acids: CASSLGAGLDYNEQFF.

The chain uses TRBV6-5 and TRBJ1-6; TRBD1 matches at 7 bases. V lost 2 bases and J lost 4; bases outside the gene matches: 2. From germline, CDR1 is MNHEY and CDR2 SVGAGI. The length of the CDR3 is 15 residues. The CDR3 is CASSYMGQYNSPLHF. Written as DNA, the CDR3 is TGTGCCAGCAGTTACATGGGACAGTATAATTCACCCCTCCACTTT.